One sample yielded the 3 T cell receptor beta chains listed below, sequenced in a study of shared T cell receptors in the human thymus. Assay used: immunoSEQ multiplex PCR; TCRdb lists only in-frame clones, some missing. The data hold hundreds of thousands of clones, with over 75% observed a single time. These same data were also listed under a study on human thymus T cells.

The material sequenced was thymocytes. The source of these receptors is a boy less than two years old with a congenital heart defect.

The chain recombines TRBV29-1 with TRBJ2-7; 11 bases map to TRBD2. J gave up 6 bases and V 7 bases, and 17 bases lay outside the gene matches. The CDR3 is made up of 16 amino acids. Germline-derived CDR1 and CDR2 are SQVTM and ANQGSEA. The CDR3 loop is CSAGLAGARVEGEQYF. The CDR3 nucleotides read TGCAGCGCTGGACTAGCGGGTGCCCGAGTAGAGGGCGAGCAGTACTTC.

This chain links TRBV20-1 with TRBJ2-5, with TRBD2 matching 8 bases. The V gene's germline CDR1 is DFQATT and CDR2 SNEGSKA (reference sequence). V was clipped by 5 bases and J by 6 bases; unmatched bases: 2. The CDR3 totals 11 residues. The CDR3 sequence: CSACGRKTQYF. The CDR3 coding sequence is TGCAGTGCTTGCGGGAGGAAGACCCAGTACTTC.

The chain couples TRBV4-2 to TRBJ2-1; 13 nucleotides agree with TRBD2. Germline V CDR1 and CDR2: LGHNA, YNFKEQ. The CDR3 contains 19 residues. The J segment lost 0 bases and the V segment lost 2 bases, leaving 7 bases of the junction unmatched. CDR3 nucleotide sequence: TGTGCCAGCAGCCAAACCGGGACTAGCGGGACAAACTCCTACAATGAGCAGTTCTTC. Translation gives CASSQTGTSGTNSYNEQFF.